This passage covers 32 T cell receptor beta chains from one sample sequenced in a study of beta chain features in type 1 diabetes. Every isolated RNA sample was fully reverse transcribed, so sequencing captured expressed TCRB transcripts. Measured with immunoSEQ multiplex PCR; TCRdb has only the in-frame clones, and not every one. The table has thousands of clones, roughly 70% seen once. The sample consisted of Tregs from blood. The source is a man between 18 and 35 years old in good health.

The rearrangement links TRBV5-1 to TRBJ2-1; 10 bases agree with TRBD2. CDR1 and CDR2 (germline): SGHRS, YFSETQ. The CDR3 length is 19 residues. J was trimmed by 1 base and V by 0 bases; bases with no gene match: 10. CDR3 nucleotide sequence: TGCGCCAGCAGCTTGGTGGTAGCGGGGGGCCGGGATTCCTACAATGAGCAGTTCTTC. The encoded protein is CASSLVVAGGRDSYNEQFF. The whole variable domain, remainder taken from reference TRBV5-1 and TRBJ2-1, is KAGVTQTPRYLIKTRGQQVTLSCSPISGHRSVSWYQQTPGQGLQFLFEYFSETQRNKGNFPGRFSGRQFSNSRSEMNVSTLELGDSALYLCASSLVVAGGRDSYNEQFFGPGTRLTVL.

The chain is built from TRBV25-1 and TRBJ1-6; 7 positions agree with TRBD1. This CDR3 spans 13 amino acids. Trimming at V came to 6 bases and at J to 6 bases, leaving 2 bases not matched to a gene. CDR1 MGHDK and CDR2 SYGVNS come from the germline V gene. The CDR3 sequence: CASSRDSNSPLHF. DNA for the CDR3: TGTGCCAGCAGCCGGGACAGTAATTCACCCCTCCACTTT.

The V call is TRBV30, the J call TRBJ2-3; TRBD1 might be the D (5 bases). The V gene lost 4 bases and the J gene lost 1 base, with 9 bases spanning the gap. Germline V CDR1 and CDR2: GTSNPN, SVGIG (reference sequence). The length of the CDR3 is 13 residues. The CDR3 is CAWNPTGTDTQYF. CDR3 sequence (DNA): TGTGCCTGGAACCCGACAGGCACAGATACGCAGTATTTT.

The chain has TRBV30 and TRBJ2-2, with unresolved D. This CDR3 contains 13 residues. Between the trimmed V and J ends, which lost 0 bases and 8 bases, there was a span of 10 bases. CDR1 and CDR2 from the germline V gene are GTSNPN and SVGIG (reference sequence). CDR3: CAWSVRSAGELFF. CDR3 nucleotides: TGTGCCTGGAGTGTAAGGAGTGCGGGGGAGCTGTTTTTT.

This clone showed up just once. This sequence joins TRBV28 and TRBJ1-2; no definite D call. Germline values: CDR1 MDHEN, CDR2 SYDVKM. The CDR3 loop spans 14 amino acids. Trimming pared 7 bases from V and 5 bases from J, leaving 17 bases between. CDR3: CASIPAGSLYGYTF. CDR3 in DNA: TGTGCCAGCATACCTGCGGGGAGTCTGTATGGCTACACCTTC.

The chain joins TRBV5-1 to TRBJ2-5, with a possible D match to TRBD2 (6 bases). Gene TRBJ2-7 matches the end of the DNA better, so the J call may be wrong. This CDR3 has 15 amino acids. The germline gives CDR1 SGHRS, CDR2 YFSETQ. CDR3 bases: TGCGCCAGCAGCTTGGTTTCCGCGGGGAACTACGAGCAGTACTTC. Translated: CASSLVSAGNYEQYF.

The V and J genes are TRBV6-5 and TRBJ2-3; D is unresolved. Germline CDR1 and CDR2: MNHEY and SVGAGI. CDR3 length: 16 residues. V shed 0 bases and J shed 2 bases, with 12 bases lying between them. Here the CDR3 reads CASSYSNAEPTDTQYF. DNA for the CDR3: TGTGCCAGCAGTTACTCGAACGCGGAGCCCACAGATACGCAGTATTTT.

J is TRBJ2-3 and V is TRBV5-4, with D possibly TRBD2 on 6 matching bases. This CDR3 comprises 16 residues. Germline V gene sequence: CDR1 SGHNT, CDR2 YYREEE (reference sequence). V shed 4 bases and J shed 2 bases, with 17 bases lying between them. The CDR3 nucleotides are TGTGCCAGCAGCCCCTCGGGGGTGTTACTCACAGATACGCAGTATTTT. Protein sequence: CASSPSGVLLTDTQYF.

The chain is built from TRBV30 and TRBJ2-1; no firm D call. The CDR3 has 15 residues. Deletions cut 0 bases from V and 0 bases from J, with 9 bases between. CDR1 GTSNPN and CDR2 SVGIG come from the germline V gene (reference sequence). CDR3 region: CAWSVSRSSYNEQFF. The CDR3 nucleotides are TGTGCCTGGAGTGTTTCCAGGTCCTCCTACAATGAGCAGTTCTTC.

This clone was seen only once. The V call is TRBV5-5, the J call TRBJ2-1; maybe TRBD2 (7 bases). Germline V gene sequence: CDR1 SGHKS, CDR2 YYEKEE (reference sequence). Trimming took 3 bases from V and 7 from J, leaving 20 bases between them. The CDR3 covers 16 residues. CDR3 bases: TGTGCCAGCAGCTCCTACGGACGGGGGGCGCGGAATGAGCAGTTCTTC. Translating gives CASSSYGRGARNEQFF.

The CDR3 DNA reads as TGTGCCAGCAGCCCCCAGGGGCGGGCGAGTGAGCAGTTCTTC. It encodes CASSPQGRASEQFF. The chain employs TRBV7-2 and TRBJ2-1; D might be TRBD1 (6 bases). V lost 5 bases to trimming and J lost 9 bases, with 17 bases between them. This CDR3 has 14 amino acids. Germline values: CDR1 SGHTA, CDR2 FQGNSA.

Here the CDR3 reads CASSFGLAGWGDTQYF. The CDR3 DNA follows: TGTGCCAGCAGCTTCGGACTAGCGGGGTGGGGAGATACGCAGTATTTT. This chain uses TRBV5-5 with TRBJ2-3; 12 bases map to TRBD2. Looked up from germline, CDR1 is SGHKS and CDR2 is YYEKEE (reference sequence). The CDR3 has 16 residues. Trimming at V came to 2 bases and at J to 5 bases, leaving 6 bases not matched to a gene. The variable domain in full, with the rest retrieved from reference TRBV5-5 and TRBJ2-3, is DAGVTQSPTHLIKTRGQQVTLRCSPISGHKSVSWYQQVLGQGPQFIFQYYEKEERGRGNFPDRFSARQFPNYSSELNVNALLLGDSALYLCASSFGLAGWGDTQYFGPGTRLTVL.

V usage is TRBV7-2 and J usage is TRBJ2-3; 11 positions agree with TRBD2. The V gene end was trimmed by 8 bases and the J gene end by 4 bases; junction bases not matched to a gene: 11. The germline gives CDR1 SGHTA, CDR2 FQGNSA. The CDR3 has 16 amino acids. CDR3 nucleotides: TGTGCCAGCCGCCGCCTACTAGCGGGGGTGTCAGATACGCAGTATTTT. It yields the protein CASRRLLAGVSDTQYF.

V usage is TRBV7-8 and J usage is TRBJ2-3, with 10 nucleotides matching TRBD2. Germline trimming cut 1 base from V and 4 bases from J; bases unmatched to any gene: 8. The germline CDR1 and CDR2 sequences are SGHVS and FQNEAQ. This CDR3 region has 17 residues. The CDR3 DNA is TGTGCCAGCAGCTTAGTAGCGAGCGGGGGGGCTGCAGATACGCAGTATTTT. This encodes CASSLVASGGAADTQYF.

J is TRBJ2-1 and V is TRBV7-2, with D perhaps matching TRBD2 (5 bases). Deletions cut 7 bases from V and 6 bases from J, with 10 bases between. The CDR3 sequence is 12 residues long. The germline gives CDR1 SGHTA, CDR2 FQGNSA. The CDR3 DNA follows: TGTGCCAGCACCCTGGCGGGCAATGAGCAGTTCTTC. This codes for CASTLAGNEQFF.

This chain links TRBV5-6 with TRBJ2-7; 9 bases match TRBD1. Germline assignment: CDR1 SGHDT and CDR2 YYEEEE. This CDR3 region has 14 residues. Losses at the gene ends were 5 bases for V and 2 bases for J; bases not matched to a gene: 5. The CDR3, as DNA: TGTGCCAGCAGTAAAGACAGGGGGACCTACGAGCAGTACTTC. This translates into CASSKDRGTYEQYF.

The chain has TRBV2 and TRBJ2-1, with 11 positions matching TRBD2. The CDR3 sequence is 14 residues long. After removal of 9 bases from V and 6 bases from J, the junction contained 7 bases not matched to a gene. Per germline, CDR1 SNHLY and CDR2 FYNNEI. CDR3 sequence: CARGLAGGPNEQFF. In DNA form, the CDR3 reads TGTGCCAGGGGGCTAGCGGGGGGCCCCAATGAGCAGTTCTTC.

This chain uses TRBV28 with TRBJ2-2; D is possibly TRBD2 (6 bases). The CDR3 covers 13 residues. Germline V gives CDR1 MDHEN, CDR2 SYDVKM. The V gene lost 6 bases and the J gene lost 4 bases, with 9 bases spanning the gap. CDR3 bases: TGTGCCAGCAGATTGCGGGGCACCGGGGAGCTGTTTTTT. Protein sequence: CASRLRGTGELFF.

This chain joins TRBV2 and TRBJ2-3; D may be TRBD2 (5 bases). The germline V and J ends were trimmed by 6 bases and 8 bases, with 12 bases remaining between them. In germline, CDR1 is SNHLY, CDR2 FYNNEI. The CDR3 is 12 amino acids. The CDR3 spells CASSDTRSTQYF. The CDR3 DNA is TGTGCCAGCAGCGATACTAGGAGTACGCAGTATTTT.

The chain recombines TRBV7-2 with TRBJ2-2; 10 nucleotides line up with TRBD1. This CDR3 has 18 amino acids. V trimming: 5 bases; J trimming: 6 bases; junction bases outside the gene matches: 15. Germline assignment: CDR1 SGHTA and CDR2 FQGNSA. This CDR3 is CASSRPFSGTGAPGELFF. CDR3 in DNA: TGTGCCAGCAGCCGCCCGTTCTCCGGGACAGGGGCCCCCGGGGAGCTGTTTTTT.

The sample holds one count of this clone. V gene TRBV5-1 combines with J gene TRBJ2-7, with D perhaps matching TRBD1 (5 bases). Germline assignment: CDR1 SGHRS and CDR2 YFSETQ. CDR3 size: 15 residues. Trimming removed 7 bases from V and 3 bases from J, with 20 bases in between. DNA for the CDR3: TGCGCCAGCGGTCCAGGGAACCTCCCTTACTACGAGCAGTACTTC. As protein: CASGPGNLPYYEQYF.

This clone was recorded once. The rearrangement uses TRBV4-2 and TRBJ2-2; TRBD2 might be the D (7 bases). Germline-derived CDR1 and CDR2 are LGHNA and YNFKEQ. With 3 bases removed from V and 5 bases from J, the gap between germline ends came to 13 bases. The CDR3 contains 15 residues. The CDR3 DNA reads as TGTGCCAGCAGCCAGCCGGGGAGGGGGACCGGGGAGCTGTTTTTT. As protein: CASSQPGRGTGELFF.

The chain couples TRBV7-8 to TRBJ1-4; 9 bases map to TRBD1. The germline V gene encodes CDR1 SGHVS and CDR2 FQNEAQ. The CDR3 sequence is 16 residues long. V lost 5 bases to trimming and J lost 7 bases; unmatched junction nucleotides: 11. In DNA form, the CDR3 reads TGTGCCAGCAGCGCCGGGACAGGGTACGAGGTTGAAAAACTGTTTTTT. Its protein is CASSAGTGYEVEKLFF. Based on the CDR3 plus reference TRBV7-8 and TRBJ1-4, the full variable domain is GAGVSQSPRYKVAKRGQDVALRCDPISGHVSLFWYQQALGQGPEFLTYFQNEAQLDKSGLPSDRFFAERPEGSVSTLKIQRTQQEDSAVYLCASSAGTGYEVEKLFFGSGTQLSVL.

The rearrangement links TRBV7-6 to TRBJ2-7, with D maybe TRBD2 (6 bases). Germline loops: CDR1 SGHVS, CDR2 FNYEAQ. The ends were cut back, 4 bases at V and 6 bases at J, with 13 bases in the middle. This CDR3 is built from 13 residues. CDR3 sequence: CASSSSRDSEQYF. The CDR3 DNA follows: TGTGCCAGCAGCTCCTCGCGGGATAGCGAGCAGTACTTC.

CDR3 protein: CASSLQGDQPQHF. The DNA for the CDR3 is TGTGCCAGCAGCTTGCAGGGGGATCAGCCCCAGCATTTT. The J gene is TRBJ1-5, the V gene TRBV13; 7 positions agree with TRBD1. Looked up from germline, CDR1 is PRHDT and CDR2 is FYEKMQ (reference sequence). The ends lost 3 bases at V and 5 bases at J; junction bases unmatched: 1. The CDR3 totals 13 residues.

This chain links TRBV10-2 with TRBJ2-3, with D hard to call. This CDR3 contains 11 residues. Germline assignment: CDR1 WSHSY and CDR2 SAAADI. Trimming stripped 4 bases from V and 6 bases from J, with 5 bases between. CDR3: CASSAQDTQYF. The CDR3 DNA is TGCGCCAGCAGTGCCCAGGATACGCAGTATTTT.

In DNA, the CDR3 is TGCAGCGTCCAGGGGGATAGCTCACCCCTCCACTTT. Its protein product is CSVQGDSSPLHF. V gene TRBV29-1 combines with J gene TRBJ1-6; 7 bases are a match to TRBD1. The germline V gene encodes CDR1 SQVTM and CDR2 ANQGSEA. The CDR3 runs to 12 residues. The J segment lost 10 bases and the V segment lost 6 bases, leaving 6 bases of the junction unmatched.

This rearrangement joins TRBV29-1 to TRBJ2-5, with TRBD1 as a possible D gene (6 bases). The CDR3 has 14 residues. The germline V gene encodes CDR1 SQVTM and CDR2 ANQGSEA. V gave up 7 bases and J gave up 0 bases, with 15 bases separating them. CDR3 bases: TGCAGCGCCCAGGGGACGGGTTACCAAGAGACCCAGTACTTC. Encoded protein: CSAQGTGYQETQYF.

The chain employs TRBV19 and TRBJ2-7; 7 nucleotides agree with TRBD1. V dropped 10 bases and J dropped 9; count of bases not matched to a gene: 15. The length of the CDR3 is 13 residues. CDR1 is LNHDA, CDR2 SQIVND, per germline (reference sequence). CDR3 sequence reads: CATRHRDSARQYF. The DNA for the CDR3 is TGTGCCACCCGCCACCGGGACAGCGCCCGGCAGTACTTC.

The chain carries TRBV5-6 and TRBJ1-2, with 8 positions matching TRBD1. The germline V gene has CDR1 SGHDT and CDR2 YYEEEE. The length of the CDR3 is 13 residues. With 5 bases clipped from V and 4 bases from J, the junction kept 4 bases outside the gene matches. The CDR3 spells CASRLDRGYGYTF. CDR3 sequence (DNA): TGTGCCAGCAGACTTGACAGGGGCTATGGCTACACCTTC.

This clone was picked up one time. V usage is TRBV19 and J usage is TRBJ2-7; 12 nucleotides agree with TRBD2. CDR3 size: 19 residues. With 4 bases clipped from V and 2 bases from J, the junction kept 15 bases outside the gene matches. The V gene's germline CDR1 is LNHDA and CDR2 SQIVND (reference sequence). The CDR3 DNA reads TGTGCCAGTAGTACCTCAACTAGCGGGGGGCCCATCAGACCCTACGAGCAGTACTTC. As protein: CASSTSTSGGPIRPYEQYF.

The sample holds a few counts of this clone. The chain has TRBV7-9 and TRBJ1-2, with D possibly matching TRBD1 (5 bases). This CDR3 contains 13 residues. Germline assignment: CDR1 SEHNR and CDR2 FQNEAQ (reference sequence). Trimming shortened V by 8 bases and J by 2 bases, and 12 bases separated the two germline ends. CDR3 bases: TGTGCCAGCGCCCGTGGGGGGAACTATGGCTACACCTTC. It yields the protein CASARGGNYGYTF.